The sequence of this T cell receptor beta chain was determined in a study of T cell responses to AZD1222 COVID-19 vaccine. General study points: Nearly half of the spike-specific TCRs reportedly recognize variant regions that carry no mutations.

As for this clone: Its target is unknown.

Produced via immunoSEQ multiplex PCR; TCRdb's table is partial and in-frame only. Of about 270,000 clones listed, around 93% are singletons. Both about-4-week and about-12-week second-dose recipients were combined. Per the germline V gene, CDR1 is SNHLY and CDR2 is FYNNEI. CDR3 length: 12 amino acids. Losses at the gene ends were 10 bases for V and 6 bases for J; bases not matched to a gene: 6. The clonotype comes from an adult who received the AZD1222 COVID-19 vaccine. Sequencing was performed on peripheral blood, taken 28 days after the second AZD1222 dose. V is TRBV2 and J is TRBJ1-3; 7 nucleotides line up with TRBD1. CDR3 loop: CATGGVENTIYF. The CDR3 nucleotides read TGTGCCACAGGGGGGGTGGAAAACACCATATATTTT.